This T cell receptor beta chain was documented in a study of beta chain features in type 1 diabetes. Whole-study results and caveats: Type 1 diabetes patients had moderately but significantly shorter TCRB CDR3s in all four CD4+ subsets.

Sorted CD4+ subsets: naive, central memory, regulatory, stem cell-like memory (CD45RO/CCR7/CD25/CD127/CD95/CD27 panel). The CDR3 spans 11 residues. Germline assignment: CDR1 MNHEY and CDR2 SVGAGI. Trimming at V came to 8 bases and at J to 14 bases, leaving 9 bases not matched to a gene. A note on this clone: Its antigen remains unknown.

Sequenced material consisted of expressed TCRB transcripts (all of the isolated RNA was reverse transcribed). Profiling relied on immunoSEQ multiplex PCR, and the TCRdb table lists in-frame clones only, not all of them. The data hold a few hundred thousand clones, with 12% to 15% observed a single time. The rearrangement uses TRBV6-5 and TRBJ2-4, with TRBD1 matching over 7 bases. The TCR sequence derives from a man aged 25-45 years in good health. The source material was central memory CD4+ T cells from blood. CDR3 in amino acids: CASGHGTDEYF. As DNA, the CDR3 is TGTGCCAGCGGTCACGGGACAGATGAGTACTTC.